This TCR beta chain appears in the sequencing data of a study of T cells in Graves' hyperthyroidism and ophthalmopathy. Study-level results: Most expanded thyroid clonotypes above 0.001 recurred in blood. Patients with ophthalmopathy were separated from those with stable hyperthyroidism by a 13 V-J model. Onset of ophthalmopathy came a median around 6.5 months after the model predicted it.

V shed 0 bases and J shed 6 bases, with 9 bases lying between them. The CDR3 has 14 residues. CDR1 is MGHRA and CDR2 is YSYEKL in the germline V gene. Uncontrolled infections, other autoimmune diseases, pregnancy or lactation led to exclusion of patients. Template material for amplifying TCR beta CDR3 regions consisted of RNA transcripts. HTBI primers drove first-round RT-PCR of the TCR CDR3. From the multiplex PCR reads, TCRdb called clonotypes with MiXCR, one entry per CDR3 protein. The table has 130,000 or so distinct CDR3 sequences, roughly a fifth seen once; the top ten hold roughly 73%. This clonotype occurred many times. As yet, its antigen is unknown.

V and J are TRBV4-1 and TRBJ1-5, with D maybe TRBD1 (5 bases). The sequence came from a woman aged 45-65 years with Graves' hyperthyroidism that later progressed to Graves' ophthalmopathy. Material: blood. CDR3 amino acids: CASSQDRAGQPQHF. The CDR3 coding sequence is TGCGCCAGCAGCCAAGACAGGGCCGGTCAGCCCCAGCATTTT.